The 3 T cell receptor beta chains reported below all come from one sample, sequenced in a study of T cell repertoires in cytomegalovirus infection. MiXCR was run by TCRdb on the reads, yielding one entry per CDR3 protein. The sample has around 530,000 distinct CDR3 sequences; 15% to 20% are singletons. Input material: CD8+ T cells from PBMCs. The origin of the receptors is a human donor in good health (CMV status not recorded). Some clones in this sample may be carry-over from other donors' samples.

The chain is built from TRBV6-1 and TRBJ2-5, with D perhaps matching TRBD1 or TRBD2 (6 bases each). The CDR3 consists of 16 residues. The V end was cut by 0 bases, the J end by 4 bases, with 15 bases between. Germline V gene lookup returns CDR1 MNHNS and CDR2 SASEGT. The CDR3: CASSEAGGSILETQYF. DNA for the CDR3: TGTGCCAGCAGTGAAGCCGGGGGCTCGATCCTAGAGACCCAGTACTTC.

This clonotype was found many times. CDR3 nucleotides: TGTGCCAGCAGCCAACGGACCGCGGATACGCAGTATTTT. Protein product: CASSQRTADTQYF. This chain joins TRBV12-3 or TRBV12-4 and TRBJ2-3; the D is unclear. This CDR3 contains 13 residues. V was clipped by 6 bases and J by 6 bases, with 13 bases between them.

In this sample, this clonotype turned up many times. The CDR3: CASSWTETSGRRYEQYF. The CDR3 coding sequence is TGTGCCAGTAGCTGGACCGAGACTAGCGGGAGAAGGTACGAGCAGTACTTC. This rearrangement joins TRBV19 to TRBJ2-7; 12 bases are shared with TRBD2. With 6 bases clipped from V and 4 bases from J, the junction kept 13 bases outside the gene matches. CDR1 and CDR2 from the germline V gene are LNHDA and SQIVND (reference sequence). This CDR3 contains 17 residues.